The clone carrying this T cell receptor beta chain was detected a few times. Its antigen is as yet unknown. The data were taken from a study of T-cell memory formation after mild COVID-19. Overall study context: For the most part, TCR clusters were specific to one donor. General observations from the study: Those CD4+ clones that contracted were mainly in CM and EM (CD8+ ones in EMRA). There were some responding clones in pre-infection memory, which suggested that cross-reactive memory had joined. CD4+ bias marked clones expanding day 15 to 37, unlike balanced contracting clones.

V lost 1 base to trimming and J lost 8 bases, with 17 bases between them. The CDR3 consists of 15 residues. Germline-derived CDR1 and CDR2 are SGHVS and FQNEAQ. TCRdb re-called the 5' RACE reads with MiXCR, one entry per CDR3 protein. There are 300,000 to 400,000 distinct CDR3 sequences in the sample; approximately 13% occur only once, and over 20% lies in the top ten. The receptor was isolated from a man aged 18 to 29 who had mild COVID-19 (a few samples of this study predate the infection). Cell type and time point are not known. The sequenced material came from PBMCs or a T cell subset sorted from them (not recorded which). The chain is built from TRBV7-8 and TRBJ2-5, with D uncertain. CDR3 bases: TGTGCCAGCAGCTTAGAACATCTCTCGAGCATTACCCAGTACTTC. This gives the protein CASSLEHLSSITQYF.